This is a list of T cell receptor beta chains from one sample in a study of beta chain features in type 1 diabetes. Data came from immunoSEQ multiplex PCR; TCRdb stores just in-frame clones and leaves some out. The sample lists 300,000 to 350,000 clones, 7.5% to 9% seen once, with less than 0.5% in the top ten. Sample: central memory CD4+ T cells from blood. The receptors originated from a young woman in good health. Both conserved end residues are part of each CDR3. A D gene is named only where the DNA matches it firmly. Size is omitted from some rows. Given values are once, few, many or a class for expanded clones.

abundance,j_gene,d_gene,v_gene,CDR3aa,CDR3nt
few,TRBJ2-3,TRBD2,TRBV7-2,CASSLAIAGGTDTQYF,TGTGCCAGCAGCTTAGCCATAGCGGGAGGAACAGATACGCAGTATTTT
-,TRBJ2-5,-,TRBV21-1,CASSKDPRGLQETQYF,TGTGCCAGCAGCAAAGATCCCAGGGGGCTCCAAGAGACCCAGTACTTC
few,TRBJ2-2,-,TRBV5-1,CASREETSNTGELFF,TGCGCCAGCAGGGAGGAGACTTCAAACACCGGGGAGCTGTTTTTT
many,TRBJ2-5,TRBD2,TRBV27,CASSFGVAGGQETQYF,TGTGCCAGCAGTTTCGGTGTAGCGGGAGGGCAAGAGACCCAGTACTTC
few,TRBJ2-1,-,TRBV7-9,CASSLARMREQFF,TGTGCCAGCAGCTTAGCGAGGATGCGTGAGCAGTTCTTC
-,TRBJ2-7,-,TRBV28,CASSFPNMAYEQYF,TGTGCCAGCAGTTTCCCTAATATGGCCTACGAGCAGTACTTC
few,TRBJ2-1,-,TRBV7-2,CASSPDPLNNEQFF,TGTGCCAGCAGCCCTGATCCTTTGAACAATGAGCAGTTCTTC
-,TRBJ1-1,-,TRBV15,CATSRDLGHKAFF,TGTGCCACCAGCAGAGATCTGGGACACAAGGCTTTCTTT
-,TRBJ2-1,TRBD1,TRBV11-1,CASNGQGESLRYNEQFF,TGTGCCAGCAACGGACAGGGAGAGAGTTTACGGTACAATGAGCAGTTCTTC
few,TRBJ2-5,TRBD1,TRBV5-6,CASSLTGRGGETQYF,TGTGCCAGCAGCCTAACGGGCCGAGGGGGCGAGACCCAGTACTTC
-,TRBJ1-1,-,TRBV7-6,CASSLGHGGTEAFF,TGTGCCAGCAGCCTGGGGCATGGGGGCACTGAAGCTTTCTTT
-,TRBJ2-7,-,TRBV13,CASTNPPGYEQYF,TGTGCCAGCACCAACCCTCCGGGGTACGAGCAGTACTTC
many,TRBJ2-6,-,TRBV7-2,CASSPGRVSGANVLTF,TGTGCCAGCAGCCCCGGCCGGGTTTCTGGGGCCAACGTCCTGACTTTC
-,TRBJ2-5,-,TRBV11-2,CASSLVRFPGETQYF,TGTGCCAGCAGCTTAGTCCGATTCCCCGGGGAGACCCAGTACTTC
-,TRBJ2-1,TRBD2,TRBV29-1,CSVASGRARNEQFF,TGCAGCGTAGCTAGCGGGAGGGCCAGGAATGAGCAGTTCTTC
few,TRBJ2-7,-,TRBV10-3,CAISEGVVYEQYF,TGTGCCATCAGTGAAGGGGTCGTATACGAGCAGTACTTC
many,TRBJ1-1,TRBD1,TRBV18,CASSGTVRNTEAFF,TGTGCCAGCTCAGGGACAGTTAGGAACACTGAAGCTTTCTTT
many,TRBJ2-7,TRBD2,TRBV5-1,CASSFGGLAGGSYEQYF,TGCGCCAGCAGCTTCGGAGGCCTAGCGGGAGGGTCCTACGAGCAGTACTTC
many,TRBJ2-7,-,TRBV7-9,CASSFQELSYEQYF,TGTGCCAGCAGCTTTCAAGAGCTCTCCTACGAGCAGTACTTC
few,TRBJ2-5,-,TRBV4-3,CASSQSDEETQYF,TGCGCCAGCAGCCAATCAGACGAAGAGACCCAGTACTTC
-,TRBJ2-3,TRBD1,TRBV7-3,CASSPGQPSTDTQYF,TGTGCCAGCAGTCCGGGACAGCCTAGCACAGATACGCAGTATTTT
many,TRBJ1-4,TRBD1,TRBV7-2,CASSPGQGNEKLFF,TGTGCCAGCAGCCCGGGACAGGGAAACGAAAAACTGTTTTTT
-,TRBJ1-2,TRBD1,TRBV5-4,CASSLKGNRGYF,TGTGCCAGCAGCTTGAAGGGAAACAGGGGCTACTTC
many,TRBJ2-5,-,TRBV6-1,CASSEQGRLGAETQYF,TGTGCCAGCAGTGAACAGGGTAGGCTGGGCGCAGAGACCCAGTACTTC